These 6 T cell receptor beta chains share one sample of origin, sequenced in a study of T cell responses to AZD1222 COVID-19 vaccine (dated by TCRdb to the early 2020s). Read against the paper, the sample's time point label means: about 28 days (+/-7) after the second vaccine dose. Library construction relied on the immunoSEQ multiplex PCR assay. Imported from immuneACCESS, the table was reduced by TCRdb to in-frame sequences with V and J called. These copies leave out some clones; in studies compared against another copy, an unresolved V gene accounts for under half, and the cause of the remainder is not known. The sample profile shows around 150,000 clones; 90% to 95% of them were found once. Around 7.1% of the sample lies in the top ten. The material sequenced was peripheral blood, taken 28 days after the second AZD1222 dose. The receptors derive from an adult who received the AZD1222 COVID-19 vaccine.

This clone showed up just a few times. V gene TRBV7-9 combines with J gene TRBJ2-3, with D unresolved. V lost 4 bases, J lost 3 bases, and 11 bases lay in between. This CDR3 spans 14 amino acids. From germline, CDR1 is SEHNR and CDR2 FQNEAQ (reference sequence). As DNA, the CDR3 is TGTGCCAGCAGCTCGGTGGGCACGACAGATACGCAGTATTTT. As protein: CASSSVGTTDTQYF.

The CDR3 nucleotides are TGTGCCAGCTCACCACTCCAGGGGGCAAATACGCAGTATTTT. Its protein is CASSPLQGANTQYF. V gene TRBV18 combines with J gene TRBJ2-3; TRBD1 aligns across 8 bases. V was clipped by 1 base and J by 7 bases; unmatched bases: 4. The CDR3 is 14 amino acids. Looked up from germline, CDR1 is KGHSH and CDR2 is LQKENI.

The V gene is TRBV5-1, the J gene TRBJ2-5; D is perhaps TRBD1 or TRBD2 (6 bases each). The CDR3 is 14 residues long. V gave up 4 bases and J gave up 4 bases, with 14 bases separating them. CDR1 and CDR2 (germline): SGHRS, YFSETQ. The CDR3 DNA is TGCGCCAGCAGCCCCCTTAGGGGGGCAGAGACCCAGTACTTC. Protein sequence: CASSPLRGAETQYF. The whole variable domain, filled in from reference TRBV5-1 and TRBJ2-5, reads KAGVTQTPRYLIKTRGQQVTLSCSPISGHRSVSWYQQTPGQGLQFLFEYFSETQRNKGNFPGRFSGRQFSNSRSEMNVSTLELGDSALYLCASSPLRGAETQYFGPGTRLLVL.

This clone was counted a few times. The chain has TRBV5-5 and TRBJ1-5, with D tentatively TRBD1 (6 bases). Trimming pared 0 bases from V and 11 bases from J, leaving 18 bases between. Looked up from germline, CDR1 is SGHKS and CDR2 is YYEKEE (reference sequence). This CDR3 is built from 15 residues. For the CDR3, the DNA is TGTGCCAGCAGCTTGGGTGCAGGGGCGAAGCCAGCCCAGCATTTT. Translated, it gives CASSLGAGAKPAQHF.

The chain couples TRBV5-1 to TRBJ2-2, with a tentative D call TRBD2 (5 bases). Germline CDR1 reads SGHRS; CDR2 reads YFSETQ. CDR3 length: 12 amino acids. Between the trimmed V and J ends, which lost 5 bases and 6 bases, there was a span of 8 bases. The CDR3 region has the DNA TGCGCCAGCAGTGGCGGGCCCGGGGAGCTGTTTTTT. This translates into CASSGGPGELFF.

A few counts support this clone. Other DNA sequences in this specimen translate into the identical CDR3. The chain carries TRBV7-2 and TRBJ1-2; weak D call: TRBD1 (6 bases). Trimming stripped 3 bases from V and 6 bases from J, with 11 bases between. This CDR3 spans 13 amino acids. The V gene's germline CDR1 is SGHTA and CDR2 FQGNSA. CDR3 coding DNA: TGTGCCAGCAGCTTGAACGGGGGCGATGGCTACACCTTC. Amino acids: CASSLNGGDGYTF. Complete variable domain (other parts from reference TRBV7-2 and TRBJ1-2): GAGVSQSPSNKVTEKGKDVELRCDPISGHTALYWYRQSLGQGLEFLIYFQGNSAPDKSGLPSDRFSAERTGGSVSTLTIQRTQQEDSAVYLCASSLNGGDGYTFGSGTRLTVV.